Listed below are T cell receptor beta chains from one sample, sequenced in a study of technical replicates of blood from a few donors. Sequencing used immunoSEQ multiplex PCR; TCRdb keeps in-frame clones, though not all of them. Of about 73,000 clones listed, over 90% are singletons. The sequenced material came from PBMCs. The receptors originated from a human donor in good health. Some clones in this sample may be carry-over from other donors' samples. CDR3s include the opening cysteine and the closing phenylalanine or tryptophan. D genes are given only for firm matches. The size of a clone is reported for some rows only, either as once, few or many, or as a class for expanded clones.

v_call: TRBV7-2; d_call: TRBD2; clone_size: -; j_call: TRBJ2-1; cdr3_nt: TGTGCCAGCAGCTTAAACAGACTAGCGGGAGGCGGTGAGCAGTTCTTC; cdr3_aa: CASSLNRLAGGGEQFF
v_call: TRBV15; d_call: -; clone_size: -; j_call: TRBJ2-5; cdr3_nt: TGTGCCACCAGCCTTCTAAGAGAGACCCAGTACTTC; cdr3_aa: CATSLLRETQYF
v_call: TRBV7-7; d_call: -; clone_size: once; j_call: TRBJ2-2; cdr3_nt: TGTGCCGGCAGCACAGGTTCATCGGAGCTGTTTTTT; cdr3_aa: CAGSTGSSELFF
v_call: TRBV19; d_call: -; clone_size: -; j_call: TRBJ2-7; cdr3_nt: TGTGCCAGTAGTATAGGCAGGGGTTCCTACGAGCAGTACTTC; cdr3_aa: CASSIGRGSYEQYF
v_call: TRBV27; d_call: -; clone_size: -; j_call: TRBJ2-6; cdr3_nt: TGTGCCAGCAGTTCCCCTCCTAATTCCGGGGCCAACGTCCTGACTTTC; cdr3_aa: CASSSPPNSGANVLTF
v_call: TRBV7-8; d_call: -; clone_size: -; j_call: TRBJ1-2; cdr3_nt: TGTGCCAGCAGCTCAAGCGGTGGCTACACCTTC; cdr3_aa: CASSSSGGYTF
v_call: TRBV21-1; d_call: -; clone_size: -; j_call: TRBJ1-4; cdr3_nt: TGTGCCAGCAGCAGTTTGACAGGGTTGGGCGAAAAACTGTTTTTT; cdr3_aa: CASSSLTGLGEKLFF
v_call: TRBV2; d_call: -; clone_size: -; j_call: TRBJ2-7; cdr3_nt: TGTGCCAGCAGTCCCCTAGTCTACGAGCAGTACTTC; cdr3_aa: CASSPLVYEQYF
v_call: TRBV7-2; d_call: -; clone_size: -; j_call: TRBJ1-6; cdr3_nt: TGTGCCAGCAGCTTGGCAGGCGGGGGCCTCCACTTT; cdr3_aa: CASSLAGGGLHF
v_call: TRBV4-1; d_call: -; clone_size: once; j_call: TRBJ1-1; cdr3_nt: TGCGCCAGCAGCCAAGATTCTGAGGCGGTGAACACTGAAGCTTTCTTT; cdr3_aa: CASSQDSEAVNTEAFF
v_call: TRBV7-9; d_call: -; clone_size: -; j_call: TRBJ1-1; cdr3_nt: TGTGCCGGCACTCTGGGGGGGCTCGGCACTGAAGCTTTCTTT; cdr3_aa: CAGTLGGLGTEAFF
v_call: TRBV19; d_call: -; clone_size: -; j_call: TRBJ1-1; cdr3_nt: TGTGCCAGTAGTATAGGAGGGCAGAACACTGAAGCTTTCTTT; cdr3_aa: CASSIGGQNTEAFF
v_call: TRBV30; d_call: -; clone_size: -; j_call: TRBJ1-2; cdr3_nt: TGTGCCTGGACAGGACAGCTACTCGGCTACACCTTC; cdr3_aa: CAWTGQLLGYTF
v_call: TRBV6-5; d_call: TRBD1; clone_size: -; j_call: TRBJ1-2; cdr3_nt: TGTGCCAGCAGTTTGGAAGGGGGCGACTATGGCTACACCTTC; cdr3_aa: CASSLEGGDYGYTF
v_call: TRBV27; d_call: -; clone_size: -; j_call: TRBJ2-1; cdr3_nt: TGTGCCAGCAGAATTGGACATACCCACAATGAGCAGTTCTTC; cdr3_aa: CASRIGHTHNEQFF
v_call: TRBV7-9; d_call: TRBD1; clone_size: -; j_call: TRBJ2-7; cdr3_nt: TGTGCCAGCAGCTTAGTGGGCTTGGGACAGCGTAATGATGAGCAGTACTTC; cdr3_aa: CASSLVGLGQRNDEQYF
v_call: TRBV11-2; d_call: TRBD1; clone_size: once; j_call: TRBJ1-1; cdr3_nt: TGTGCCAGCAGCTTTGACAGGGGGTTTACCACTGAAGCTTTCTTT; cdr3_aa: CASSFDRGFTTEAFF
v_call: TRBV5-4; d_call: -; clone_size: -; j_call: TRBJ1-5; cdr3_nt: TGTGCCAGCAGTTCTGGCCCTCTACGGGATCAGCCCCAGCATTTT; cdr3_aa: CASSSGPLRDQPQHF
v_call: TRBV6-6; d_call: TRBD1; clone_size: -; j_call: TRBJ2-1; cdr3_nt: TGTGCCAGCAGTACAGGGGGCAATGAGCAGTTCTTC; cdr3_aa: CASSTGGNEQFF
v_call: TRBV9; d_call: TRBD1; clone_size: once; j_call: TRBJ1-6; cdr3_nt: TGTGCCAGCAGCGTGGGACAGGGGATGGGTGGTTCACCCCTCCACTTT; cdr3_aa: CASSVGQGMGGSPLHF
v_call: TRBV27; d_call: -; clone_size: -; j_call: TRBJ2-7; cdr3_nt: TGTGCCAGCAGTTTCAACCCCTCCCCACAGTACGAGCAGTACTTC; cdr3_aa: CASSFNPSPQYEQYF
v_call: TRBV7-8; d_call: -; clone_size: -; j_call: TRBJ2-1; cdr3_nt: TGTGCCAGCAGCCGCCGGAGCTCCTACAATGAGCAGTTCTTC; cdr3_aa: CASSRRSSYNEQFF
v_call: TRBV7-9; d_call: TRBD1; clone_size: -; j_call: TRBJ2-2; cdr3_nt: TGTGCCAGCAGGAGAGGACAGGCGAACACCGGGGAGCTGTTTTTT; cdr3_aa: CASRRGQANTGELFF
v_call: TRBV5-1; d_call: TRBD1; clone_size: -; j_call: TRBJ2-2; cdr3_nt: TGCGCCAGCAGCCCCGGGACAGGTGACACCGGGGAGCTGTTTTTT; cdr3_aa: CASSPGTGDTGELFF
v_call: TRBV6-5; d_call: -; clone_size: -; j_call: TRBJ1-2; cdr3_nt: TGTGCCAGCAGTTCCAGGGCTAACTATGGCTACACCTTC; cdr3_aa: CASSSRANYGYTF
v_call: TRBV5-1; d_call: TRBD2; clone_size: -; j_call: TRBJ2-1; cdr3_nt: TGCGCCAGCAGCTTGGAGTCTAGCGGCAATGAGCAGTTCTTC; cdr3_aa: CASSLESSGNEQFF
v_call: TRBV5-8; d_call: -; clone_size: -; j_call: TRBJ2-2; cdr3_nt: TGTGCCAGCAGCCCGACGACAGTTAACACCGGGGAGCTGTTTTTT; cdr3_aa: CASSPTTVNTGELFF
v_call: TRBV29-1; d_call: -; clone_size: -; j_call: TRBJ2-2; cdr3_nt: TGCAGCGTTACTAGCATGAGCACCGGGGAGCTGTTTTTT; cdr3_aa: CSVTSMSTGELFF
v_call: TRBV6-1; d_call: -; clone_size: -; j_call: TRBJ1-6; cdr3_nt: TGTGCCAGCAGTGCCAGACAGTATTCACCCCTCCACTTT; cdr3_aa: CASSARQYSPLHF
v_call: TRBV7-2; d_call: TRBD2; clone_size: -; j_call: TRBJ2-4; cdr3_nt: TGTGCCAGCAGCCTAGGACTAGCGGGGGGCAGAGACATTCAGTACTTC; cdr3_aa: CASSLGLAGGRDIQYF
v_call: TRBV11-2; d_call: -; clone_size: -; j_call: TRBJ2-6; cdr3_nt: TGTGCCAGCAGCTCCCCGGTCTGGGCCAACGTCCTGACTTTC; cdr3_aa: CASSSPVWANVLTF
v_call: TRBV7-8; d_call: TRBD1; clone_size: -; j_call: TRBJ1-2; cdr3_nt: TGTGCCAGCAGCCTAAACCTGGGACAGAACTATGGCTACACCTTC; cdr3_aa: CASSLNLGQNYGYTF
v_call: TRBV4-3; d_call: -; clone_size: -; j_call: TRBJ2-1; cdr3_nt: TGCGCCAGCAGCCAAGGTTTTACAGGGACCTACAATGAGCAGTTCTTC; cdr3_aa: CASSQGFTGTYNEQFF
v_call: TRBV7-6; d_call: TRBD1; clone_size: -; j_call: TRBJ1-2; cdr3_nt: TGTGCCAGCAGCGGGGGACAGGGAGGATATGGCTACACCTTC; cdr3_aa: CASSGGQGGYGYTF
v_call: TRBV7-3; d_call: -; clone_size: -; j_call: TRBJ1-1; cdr3_nt: TGTGCCAGCAGCTGGGGACAAACTGCTGAAGCTTTCTTT; cdr3_aa: CASSWGQTAEAFF
v_call: TRBV7-2; d_call: -; clone_size: -; j_call: TRBJ2-2; cdr3_nt: TGTGCCAGCAGCTTAAGTAGCGGAAACACCGGGGAGCTGTTTTTT; cdr3_aa: CASSLSSGNTGELFF
v_call: TRBV7-2; d_call: -; clone_size: -; j_call: TRBJ1-4; cdr3_nt: TGTGCCAGCAGCCGAGCGGGGACGGTTAATGAAAAACTGTTTTTT; cdr3_aa: CASSRAGTVNEKLFF
v_call: TRBV20-1; d_call: -; clone_size: -; j_call: TRBJ2-5; cdr3_nt: TGCAGTGCTAGCGGGGAGGCGACCCAGTACTTC; cdr3_aa: CSASGEATQYF
v_call: TRBV4-1; d_call: TRBD1; clone_size: once; j_call: TRBJ2-5; cdr3_nt: TGCGCCAGCAGCCAAGATATGGCAGGGGGAGAGACCCAGTACTTC; cdr3_aa: CASSQDMAGGETQYF
v_call: TRBV7-2; d_call: TRBD1; clone_size: once; j_call: TRBJ2-3; cdr3_nt: TGTGCCAGCAGCTCCAGCGGACAGGTCGAAGCGCAGTATTTT; cdr3_aa: CASSSSGQVEAQYF
v_call: TRBV6-1; d_call: TRBD1; clone_size: -; j_call: TRBJ2-7; cdr3_nt: TGTGCCAGCAGTGAATTTGGGACAGGGACCTACGAGCAGTACTTC; cdr3_aa: CASSEFGTGTYEQYF
v_call: TRBV7-2; d_call: TRBD2; clone_size: -; j_call: TRBJ2-7; cdr3_nt: TGTGCCAGCCATGGGGCCGGGGGGTACGAGCAGTACTTC; cdr3_aa: CASHGAGGYEQYF
v_call: TRBV18; d_call: -; clone_size: -; j_call: TRBJ1-6; cdr3_nt: TGTGCCAGCTCTACTTCGGAGGGTTATAATTCACCCCTCCACTTT; cdr3_aa: CASSTSEGYNSPLHF
v_call: TRBV15; d_call: -; clone_size: -; j_call: TRBJ1-1; cdr3_nt: TGTGCCACCAGCAGAGTACTACTCAACACTGAAGCTTTCTTT; cdr3_aa: CATSRVLLNTEAFF
v_call: TRBV5-1; d_call: TRBD2; clone_size: -; j_call: TRBJ2-3; cdr3_nt: TGCGCCAGCAGTCCGTCGGGGGGGAGCGCAGATACGCAGTATTTT; cdr3_aa: CASSPSGGSADTQYF
v_call: TRBV6-1; d_call: TRBD2; clone_size: -; j_call: TRBJ2-5; cdr3_nt: TGTGCCAGCAGTGATTTTAGACTAGCGGGAGGTATCAGGGAGACCCAGTACTTC; cdr3_aa: CASSDFRLAGGIRETQYF
v_call: TRBV7-2; d_call: -; clone_size: -; j_call: TRBJ2-2; cdr3_nt: TGTGCCAGCAGCCCCCAGGGCGGGGAGCCGGGCGGGGAGCTGTTTTTT; cdr3_aa: CASSPQGGEPGGELFF
v_call: TRBV30; d_call: -; clone_size: -; j_call: TRBJ2-7; cdr3_nt: TGTGCCTGGAGTGTTTCGAGCGGAGGTTACGAGCAGTACTTC; cdr3_aa: CAWSVSSGGYEQYF
v_call: TRBV7-3; d_call: -; clone_size: -; j_call: TRBJ1-2; cdr3_nt: TGTGCCAGCAGCCCACAGGGTTCCGCTAACTATGGCTACACCTTC; cdr3_aa: CASSPQGSANYGYTF
v_call: TRBV13; d_call: TRBD2; clone_size: -; j_call: TRBJ2-1; cdr3_nt: TGTGCCAGCAGCTTCAATAGCGGGAACTACAATGAGCAGTTCTTC; cdr3_aa: CASSFNSGNYNEQFF
v_call: TRBV2; d_call: TRBD2; clone_size: -; j_call: TRBJ2-3; cdr3_nt: TGTGCCAGCAGGCGGCAGCGGGGGGCAGATACGCAGTATTTT; cdr3_aa: CASRRQRGADTQYF
v_call: TRBV5-1; d_call: TRBD2; clone_size: once; j_call: TRBJ2-5; cdr3_nt: TGCGCCAGCAGCCCGGGGGGTAGCGGTCAAGAGACCCAGTACTTC; cdr3_aa: CASSPGGSGQETQYF
v_call: TRBV5-4; d_call: TRBD2; clone_size: -; j_call: TRBJ2-5; cdr3_nt: TGTGCCAGCAGCCGGGGACTAGCGGATTCCCAAGAGACCCAGTACTTC; cdr3_aa: CASSRGLADSQETQYF
v_call: TRBV7-2; d_call: TRBD2; clone_size: -; j_call: TRBJ2-1; cdr3_nt: TGTGCCAGCAGCTCCTGGGTAGCGGGAAAGGATGAGCAGTTCTTC; cdr3_aa: CASSSWVAGKDEQFF
v_call: TRBV6-6; d_call: TRBD1; clone_size: -; j_call: TRBJ1-4; cdr3_nt: TGTGCCAGCAGAACGACAGGGTGGGATGAAAAACTGTTTTTT; cdr3_aa: CASRTTGWDEKLFF
v_call: TRBV18; d_call: -; clone_size: once; j_call: TRBJ2-7; cdr3_nt: TGTGCCAGCTCACCCCGAGGAGGGGCCAGCTCCTACGAGCAGTACTTC; cdr3_aa: CASSPRGGASSYEQYF
v_call: TRBV9; d_call: -; clone_size: -; j_call: TRBJ1-2; cdr3_nt: TGTGCCAGCAGCGGCCTTCAGGGTTCTGGCTACACCTTC; cdr3_aa: CASSGLQGSGYTF
v_call: TRBV11-3; d_call: TRBD2; clone_size: few; j_call: TRBJ2-1; cdr3_nt: TGTGCCAGCAGCTCACGACTAGCCGTATACAATGAGCAGTTCTTC; cdr3_aa: CASSSRLAVYNEQFF